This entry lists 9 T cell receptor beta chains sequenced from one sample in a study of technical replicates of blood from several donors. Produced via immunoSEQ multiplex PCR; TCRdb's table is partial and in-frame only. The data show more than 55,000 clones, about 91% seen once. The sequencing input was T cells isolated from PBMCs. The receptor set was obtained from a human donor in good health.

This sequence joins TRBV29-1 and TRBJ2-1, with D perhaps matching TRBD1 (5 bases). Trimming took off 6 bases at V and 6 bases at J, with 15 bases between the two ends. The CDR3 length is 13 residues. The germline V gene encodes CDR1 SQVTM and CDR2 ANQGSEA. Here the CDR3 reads CSVGVSGSNEQFF. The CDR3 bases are TGCAGCGTCGGAGTATCAGGGTCCAATGAGCAGTTCTTC.

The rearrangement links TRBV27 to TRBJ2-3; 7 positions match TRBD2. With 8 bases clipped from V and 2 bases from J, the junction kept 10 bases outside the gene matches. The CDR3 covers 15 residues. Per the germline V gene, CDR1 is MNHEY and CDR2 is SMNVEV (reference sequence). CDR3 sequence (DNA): TGTGCCAGCGGGGAGGATCGGGAGGCCACAGATACGCAGTATTTT. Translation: CASGEDREATDTQYF.

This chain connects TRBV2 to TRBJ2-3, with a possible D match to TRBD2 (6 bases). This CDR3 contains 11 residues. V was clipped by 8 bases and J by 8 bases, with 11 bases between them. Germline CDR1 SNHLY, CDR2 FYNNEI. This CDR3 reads CASPLGGTQYF. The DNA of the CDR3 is TGTGCCAGCCCCTTGGGGGGTACGCAGTATTTT.

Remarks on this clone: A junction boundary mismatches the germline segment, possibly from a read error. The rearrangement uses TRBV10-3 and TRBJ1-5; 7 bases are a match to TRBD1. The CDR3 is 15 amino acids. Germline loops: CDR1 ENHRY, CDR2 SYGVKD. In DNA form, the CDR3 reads TGTGCCATCAGCGAGTCCGGGACAGTCAATCAGCCCCAGCATTTT. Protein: CAISESGTVNQPQHF.

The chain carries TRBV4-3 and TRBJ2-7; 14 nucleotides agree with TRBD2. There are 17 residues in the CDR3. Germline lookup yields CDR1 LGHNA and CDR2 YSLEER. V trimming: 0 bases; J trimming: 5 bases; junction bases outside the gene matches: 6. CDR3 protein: CASSQEKGTSGSDEQYF. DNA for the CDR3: TGCGCCAGCAGCCAAGAGAAGGGGACTAGCGGGAGCGACGAGCAGTACTTC.

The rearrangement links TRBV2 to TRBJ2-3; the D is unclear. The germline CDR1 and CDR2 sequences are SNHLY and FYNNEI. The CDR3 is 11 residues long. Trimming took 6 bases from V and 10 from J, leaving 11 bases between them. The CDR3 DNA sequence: TGTGCCAGCAGGGCCCATGGAGCGCAGTATTTT. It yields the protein CASRAHGAQYF.

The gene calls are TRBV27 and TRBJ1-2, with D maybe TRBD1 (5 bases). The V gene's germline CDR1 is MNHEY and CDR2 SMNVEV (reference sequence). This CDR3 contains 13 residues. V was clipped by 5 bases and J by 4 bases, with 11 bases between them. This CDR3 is CASSPKGIYGYTF. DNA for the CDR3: TGTGCCAGCAGTCCCAAGGGGATCTATGGCTACACCTTC.

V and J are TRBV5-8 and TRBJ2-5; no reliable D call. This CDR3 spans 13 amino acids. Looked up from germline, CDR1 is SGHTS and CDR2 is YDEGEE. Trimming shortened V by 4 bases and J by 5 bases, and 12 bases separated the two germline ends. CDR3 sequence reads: CASSPEFVETQYF. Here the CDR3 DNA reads TGTGCCAGCAGCCCCGAGTTCGTGGAGACCCAGTACTTC. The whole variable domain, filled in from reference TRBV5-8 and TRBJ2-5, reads EAGVTQSPTHLIKTRGQQATLRCSPISGHTSVYWYQQALGLGLQFLLWYDEGEERNRGNFPPRFSGRQFPNYSSELNVNALELEDSALYLCASSPEFVETQYFGPGTRLLVL.

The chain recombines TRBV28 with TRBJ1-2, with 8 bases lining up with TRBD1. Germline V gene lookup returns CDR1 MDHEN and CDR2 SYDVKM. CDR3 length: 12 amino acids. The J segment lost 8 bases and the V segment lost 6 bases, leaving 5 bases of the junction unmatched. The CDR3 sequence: CASSRGQAGYTF. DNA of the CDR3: TGTGCCAGCAGCCGGGGACAGGCGGGCTACACCTTC.